The 17 T cell receptor beta chains listed next were all sequenced from one sample in a study of T cell repertoires in cytomegalovirus infection. MiXCR, applied by TCRdb to the reads, yields one record per CDR3 protein. The sample has 300,000 to 400,000 distinct CDR3 sequences; 25% are singletons. Their antigen targets remain unknown. Sample: cultured PBMCs, taken from culture after CMV antigen stimulation. These receptors came from a human donor in good health (CMV status not recorded). Some clones in this sample may be carry-over from other donors' samples.

The CDR3 is CASSPHPGVPADTGELFF. For the CDR3, the DNA is TGTGCCAGCAGTCCCCATCCAGGGGTCCCCGCGGACACCGGGGAGCTGTTTTTT. The chain links TRBV25-1 to TRBJ2-2, with TRBD1 as a possible D gene (6 bases). Trimming took 5 bases from V and 3 from J, leaving 22 bases between them. CDR1 is MGHDK and CDR2 is SYGVNS in the germline V gene. The CDR3 is 18 residues long.

The CDR3 DNA sequence: TGTGCCAGCAGCTTGGAGGGTATCGGGGGCACAGATACGCAGTATTTT. As protein: CASSLEGIGGTDTQYF. The rearrangement joins TRBV5-6 to TRBJ2-3; D might be TRBD2 (5 bases). V was pared by 0 bases and J by 1 base, with 12 bases between. Germline V lookup: CDR1 SGHDT, CDR2 YYEEEE. CDR3 length: 16 residues.

The chain recombines TRBV29-1 with TRBJ2-7; D remains ambiguous. This CDR3 is built from 12 residues. CDR1 is SQVTM and CDR2 is ANQGSEA in the germline V gene. Trimming took off 0 bases at V and 6 bases at J, with 9 bases between the two ends. The CDR3 nucleotides read TGCAGCGTTGAAGATCTTACCTCCGAGCAGTACTTC. The encoded protein is CSVEDLTSEQYF.

A few counts support this clonotype. The rearrangement uses TRBV27 and TRBJ2-1, with TRBD2 matching over 15 bases. The length of the CDR3 is 16 residues. Germline CDR1 MNHEY, CDR2 SMNVEV (reference sequence). J lost 9 bases, V lost 9 bases, and 12 bases had no gene match. The DNA of the CDR3 is TGTGCCAGGAATCCCTCCCGGACTAGCGGGAGGGGTGAGCAGTTCTTC. Its protein product is CARNPSRTSGRGEQFF.

This clonotype was detected many times. This rearrangement joins TRBV7-2 to TRBJ1-2, with D uncertain. The CDR3 is 15 residues long. The germline gives CDR1 SGHTA, CDR2 FQGNSA. Trimming shortened V by 0 bases and J by 5 bases, and 13 bases separated the two germline ends. The CDR3 spells CASSLASAAVYGYTF. Written as DNA, the CDR3 is TGTGCCAGCAGCTTAGCCAGTGCGGCAGTTTATGGCTACACCTTC.

The chain combines TRBV12-3 or TRBV12-4 with TRBJ1-2; D is perhaps TRBD1 (5 bases). There are 12 residues in the CDR3. Trimming took 6 bases from V and 4 from J, leaving 9 bases between them. CDR3 bases: TGTGCCAGCAGGGGGACTGGCTATGGCTACACCTTC. It codes for CASRGTGYGYTF.

The V call is TRBV7-9, the J call TRBJ2-2; D may be TRBD1 (5 bases). CDR1 and CDR2 from the germline V gene are SEHNR and FQNEAQ (reference sequence). Trimming shortened V by 4 bases and J by 3 bases, and 12 bases separated the two germline ends. The CDR3 is made up of 15 amino acids. This chain's CDR3 is CASSYWGRDTGELFF. The CDR3 DNA follows: TGTGCCAGCAGCTATTGGGGCCGGGACACCGGGGAGCTGTTTTTT.

This clonotype was counted a few times. The chain is built from TRBV20-1 and TRBJ1-5, with 8 bases that match TRBD1. The J segment lost 5 bases and the V segment lost 6 bases, leaving 6 bases of the junction unmatched. Germline CDR1 DFQATT, CDR2 SNEGSKA (reference sequence). This CDR3 contains 13 residues. CDR3 nucleotide sequence: TGCAGTGCGGAAGGGACAGGTCATCAGCCCCAGCATTTT. Its protein product is CSAEGTGHQPQHF.

This clonotype was seen a few times. The rearrangement joins TRBV19 to TRBJ1-1; D not certain. CDR1 is LNHDA and CDR2 is SQIVND in the germline V gene (reference sequence). Trimming took 2 bases from V and 1 from J, leaving 8 bases between them. The CDR3 totals 14 residues. CDR3 loop: CASSITGGNTEAFF. CDR3 DNA: TGTGCCAGTAGTATAACGGGCGGGAACACTGAAGCTTTCTTT.

V and J are TRBV27 and TRBJ2-7; 8 bases map to TRBD2. The CDR3 runs to 14 residues. Germline CDR1 reads MNHEY; CDR2 reads SMNVEV (reference sequence). The ends lost 5 bases at V and 2 bases at J; junction bases unmatched: 5. CDR3 nucleotide sequence: TGTGCCAGCAGTCCCCTAGCGGGCGCCTACGAGCAGTACTTC. Translated, it gives CASSPLAGAYEQYF.

This sequence joins TRBV6-2 or TRBV6-3 and TRBJ2-7; a weak D match, TRBD1 (6 bases). V lost 2 bases and J 3 bases, leaving 14 bases between the germline ends. In germline, CDR1 is MNHEY, CDR2 SVGEGT. CDR3 size: 15 residues. As DNA, the CDR3 is TGTGCCAGCAGTTACGTAGCACAGGGCAGCTACGAGCAGTACTTC. This gives the protein CASSYVAQGSYEQYF.

This sequence joins TRBV7-9 and TRBJ2-7, with TRBD1 matching 8 bases. Germline V gives CDR1 SEHNR, CDR2 FQNEAQ (reference sequence). The CDR3 totals 14 residues. The junction had 5 bases not matched to a gene; V was cut back by 5 bases and J by 2 bases. CDR3 nucleotides: TGTGCCAGCAGCAGGCGACAGGGGCCCTACGAGCAGTACTTC. This encodes CASSRRQGPYEQYF.

A few counts support this clonotype. This rearrangement joins TRBV5-4 to TRBJ2-3; 10 bases are shared with TRBD2. V was pared by 5 bases and J by 1 base, with 4 bases of the junction left unmatched. The CDR3 spans 15 residues. Germline CDR1 and CDR2: SGHNT and YYREEE (reference sequence). The DNA of the CDR3 is TGTGCCAGCAGGTCCCTAGCGGGGGGCACAGATACGCAGTATTTT. Its translation: CASRSLAGGTDTQYF. The full variable domain, completed using reference TRBV5-4 and TRBJ2-3, is ETGVTQSPTHLIKTRGQQVTLRCSSQSGHNTVSWYQQALGQGPQFIFQYYREEENGRGNFPPRFSGLQFPNYSSELNVNALELDDSALYLCASRSLAGGTDTQYFGPGTRLTVL.

This clonotype was counted ten times or more. The gene calls are TRBV6-6 and TRBJ2-3, with D possibly TRBD2 on 6 matching bases. CDR3 size: 14 residues. Between the trimmed V and J ends, which lost 6 bases and 4 bases, there was a span of 14 bases. Per germline, CDR1 MNHNY and CDR2 SVGAGI (reference sequence). The CDR3 loop is CASSPLTRADTQYF. The CDR3 DNA sequence: TGTGCCAGCAGCCCACTGACTAGGGCAGATACGCAGTATTTT.

Here the CDR3 reads CASSAQGTDYEKLFF. CDR3 nucleotide sequence: TGTGCCAGCAGCGCCCAGGGGACCGACTACGAAAAACTGTTTTTT. The chain carries TRBV9 and TRBJ1-4, with D possibly being TRBD1 (6 bases). This CDR3 comprises 15 residues. The germline V gene encodes CDR1 SGDLS and CDR2 YYNGEE. V was trimmed by 3 bases and J by 8 bases, leaving 17 bases between them.

This clonotype was counted at least ten times. This chain connects TRBV11-2 to TRBJ2-3; D gene uncertain. V was clipped by 4 bases and J by 6 bases, with 14 bases between them. The CDR3 runs 14 residues. CDR1 and CDR2 from the germline V gene are SGHAT and FQNNGV. CDR3 nucleotides: TGTGCCAGCAGCTGGACCGGGCCATCCGATACGCAGTATTTT. Amino acid sequence: CASSWTGPSDTQYF.

The chain joins TRBV18 to TRBJ2-1, with 13 bases lining up with TRBD2. Germline CDR1 is KGHSH and CDR2 is LQKENI. Trimming took 4 bases from V and 0 from J; bases not matched to a gene: 3. This CDR3 contains 17 residues. CDR3 in DNA: TGTGCCAGCTCACGCAGGACTAGCGGGAGCTCCTACAATGAGCAGTTCTTC. Translated: CASSRRTSGSSYNEQFF. Full variable domain (rest looked up from reference TRBV18 and TRBJ2-1): NAGVMQNPRHLVRRRGQEARLRCSPMKGHSHVYWYRQLPEEGLKFMVYLQKENIIDESGMPKERFSAEFPKEGPSILRIQQVVRGDSAAYFCASSRRTSGSSYNEQFFGPGTRLTVL.